Included here is one TCR beta chain sequence, with context. The target antigen is unknown. The sample is drawn from a study of metastatic and nonmetastatic thyroid tumors. Study-level background: Patients with malignant and benign thyroid disease provided blood and tumor or nodule tissue, whose repertoires were compared.

This CDR3 region has 14 residues. Germline V gene lookup returns CDR1 MNHNS and CDR2 SASEGT. The V end was cut by 3 bases, the J end by 3 bases, with 8 bases between. Study-level findings and limits: Malignant thyroid tumors reportedly had TCR beta diversity that was significantly higher than in benign nodules, in blood and tumor.

Patients underwent thyroid surgery, and none had received any treatment before it. Per the study methods: Across clinicopathological groups, CDR3 differences served as the basis for building a distant-metastasis classifier for papillary thyroid cancer. Using MiXCR, TCRdb re-called clones from the PCR reads. The V and J calls and clone size come from TCRdb's table, not from the authors' own analysis. Seen here are approximately 12,000 clones, 30% to 40% observed once, and the top ten hold less than 20%. The sample taken for sequencing was tumor tissue. V and J are TRBV6-1 and TRBJ2-2; D remains ambiguous. This clonotype was sampled from a male donor with papillary thyroid cancer or a benign thyroid nodule (not recorded which). Some clones in this sample may be carry-over from other donors' samples. The CDR3 here is CASSEGRDTGELFF. CDR3 DNA: TGTGCCAGCAGTGAGGGTAGGGACACCGGGGAGCTGTTTTTT.